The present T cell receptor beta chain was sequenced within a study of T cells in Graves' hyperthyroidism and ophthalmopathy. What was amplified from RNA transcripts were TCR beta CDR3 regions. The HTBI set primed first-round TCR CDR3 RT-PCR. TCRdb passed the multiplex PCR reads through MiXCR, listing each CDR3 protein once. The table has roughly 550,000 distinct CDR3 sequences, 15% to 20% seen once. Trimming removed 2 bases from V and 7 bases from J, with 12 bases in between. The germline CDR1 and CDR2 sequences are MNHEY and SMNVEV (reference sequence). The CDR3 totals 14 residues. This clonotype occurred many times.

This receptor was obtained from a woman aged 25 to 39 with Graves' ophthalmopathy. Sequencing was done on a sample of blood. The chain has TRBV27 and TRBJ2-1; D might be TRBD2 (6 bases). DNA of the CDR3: TGTGCCAGCAGTTTAGGTTCAGGGAGGAATGAGCAGTTCTTC. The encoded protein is CASSLGSGRNEQFF.